This T cell receptor beta chain appears in the sequencing data of a study of blood T cell repertoires in COVID-19. Study information: Samples taken during acute and convalescent COVID-19 were collected in the United States, Italy and Spain.

Per the authors' pipeline: The assay estimated nucleated cells by amplifying reference gene primers. Sequencing was performed with immunoSEQ multiplex PCR; in TCRdb, only in-frame clones are kept and a portion is missing. The V and J calls and the clone size are those of that table, but D and trimming were determined from the DNA. The data show 350,000 or so clones, about 88% seen once. V lost 5 bases to trimming and J lost 9 bases, with 17 bases between them. The CDR3 contains 13 residues. The germline V gene has CDR1 SEHNR and CDR2 FQNEAQ (reference sequence). Cohort assignment relied on participant-reported clinical history.

Sequenced sample: PBMCs or T cells enriched from blood (not recorded which). This sequence originates from a woman in her thirties who had been exposed to COVID-19. The rearrangement uses TRBV7-9 and TRBJ2-7; D might be TRBD1 (6 bases). CDR3: CASSVPGAVGQYF. The CDR3, as DNA: TGTGCCAGCAGCGTCCCAGGGGCAGTGGGGCAGTACTTC.